One sample yielded the 2 T cell receptor beta chains listed below, sequenced in a study of blood T cells in healthy people across ages. Sample-barcoded 5' priming and a J-beta primer mix drove a second PCR of about 7 to 11 cycles. TCRdb reprocessed the 5' RACE reads via MiXCR and lists one record per CDR3 protein. The profile shows roughly 680,000 distinct CDR3 sequences, 45% to 60% of them singletons. The source material was blood. These receptors were taken from a woman of 80 years or more in good health.

The rearrangement links TRBV7-9 to TRBJ1-4; D possibly corresponds to TRBD1 (5 bases). Germline CDR1 reads SEHNR; CDR2 reads FQNEAQ (reference sequence). The length of the CDR3 is 14 residues. Deletions cut 4 bases from V and 4 bases from J, with 10 bases between. The CDR3 DNA sequence: TGTGCCAGCAGCTATCAGGGTAATAATGAAAAACTGTTTTTT. Amino acids: CASSYQGNNEKLFF.

Worth noting for this clonotype: Being one base from a much bigger clone, this may be a read error. The J gene is TRBJ2-1, the V gene TRBV6-5; 10 bases align to TRBD2. Germline V lookup: CDR1 MNHEY, CDR2 SVGAGI. The length of the CDR3 is 15 residues. The V gene end was trimmed by 2 bases and the J gene end by 12 bases; junction bases not matched to a gene: 10. As DNA, the CDR3 is TGTGCCAGCAGTTACGGAGCGGGGGGGGTAGATGCGCAGTTCTTC. Amino acid sequence: CASSYGAGGVDAQFF.